This entry lists 26 T cell receptor beta chains sequenced from one sample in a study of blood T cell repertoires in COVID-19. This table comes from immunoSEQ multiplex PCR, and its TCRdb copy is limited to in-frame clones, with some not included. The table includes fewer than 200,000 clones, about 82% detected once. The material sequenced was peripheral blood. The receptors come from a woman older than 75 with COVID-19, enrolled during active disease.

The chain carries TRBV5-1 and TRBJ2-3; 7 bases are shared with TRBD2. V trimming: 2 bases; J trimming: 0 bases; junction bases outside the gene matches: 3. This CDR3 has 15 amino acids. Germline lookup yields CDR1 SGHRS and CDR2 YFSETQ. Here the CDR3 DNA reads TGCGCCAGCAGCTTACTGCGGGGGAGCACAGATACGCAGTATTTT. This sequence encodes CASSLLRGSTDTQYF.

Regarding this clone: A read error may produce the germline difference seen at one junction end. The chain has TRBV5-1 and TRBJ2-7; 7 bases map to TRBD2. Germline V lookup: CDR1 SGHRS, CDR2 YFSETQ. CDR3 length: 15 amino acids. CDR3 residues: CASSLEAGVNYEQHF. Here the CDR3 DNA reads TGCGCCAGCAGCTTGGAGGCGGGGGTGAACTACGAGCAGCACTTC.

The V gene is TRBV6-5, the J gene TRBJ1-1; 9 bases are shared with TRBD1. V lost 6 bases, J lost 3 bases, and 5 bases stayed unmatched. Germline CDR1 reads MNHEY; CDR2 reads SVGAGI. The CDR3 spans 14 residues. CDR3 nucleotide sequence: TGTGCCAGCAGAAGGGGACAGGGAGACACTGAAGCTTTCTTT. It specifies CASRRGQGDTEAFF.

V gene TRBV28 combines with J gene TRBJ1-4; D unresolved. Germline V gene lookup returns CDR1 MDHEN and CDR2 SYDVKM. This CDR3 comprises 14 residues. V was shortened by 6 bases and J by 7 bases, with 15 bases between the two germline ends. CDR3 protein: CASRSSTRSEKLFF. CDR3 sequence (DNA): TGTGCCAGCAGGTCCTCAACGAGAAGTGAAAAACTGTTTTTT.

V usage is TRBV14 and J usage is TRBJ1-4; TRBD1 agrees at 7 bases. The length of the CDR3 is 18 residues. With V trimmed by 4 bases and J by 6 bases, 17 bases remained unmatched. Per germline, CDR1 SGHDN and CDR2 FVKESK. The CDR3 reads CASSPLAWGAGGHEKLFF. The CDR3 DNA is TGTGCCAGCAGCCCCCTAGCTTGGGGTGCAGGGGGGCATGAAAAACTGTTTTTT.

CDR3 sequence: CASSLAVGSYNEQFF. CDR3 DNA: TGTGCCAGCAGCTTGGCCGTCGGCTCCTACAATGAGCAGTTCTTC. The chain has TRBV5-4 and TRBJ2-1, with D unresolved. Trimming cost V 0 bases and J 0 bases, with 7 bases left between them. Looked up from germline, CDR1 is SGHNT and CDR2 is YYREEE (reference sequence). The CDR3 sequence is 15 residues long.

The V and J genes are TRBV6-2 or TRBV6-3 and TRBJ2-2; tentatively, D is TRBD2 (6 bases). V lost 6 bases, J lost 5 bases, and 13 bases lay in between. The CDR3 contains 14 residues. Germline V gives CDR1 MNHEY, CDR2 SVGEGT. CDR3 in amino acids: CASSSPAGTGELFF. The CDR3 DNA reads TGTGCCAGCAGCTCCCCCGCGGGAACCGGGGAGCTGTTTTTT.

The J gene is TRBJ2-3, the V gene TRBV14, with a tentative D call TRBD2 (6 bases). The CDR3 is 17 amino acids. Trimming removed 4 bases at V and 6 bases at J, with 23 bases between. From germline, CDR1 is SGHDN and CDR2 FVKESK. The CDR3 coding sequence is TGTGCCAGCAGCCTCAACCTACCGGGACTGGAGGACGATACGCAGTATTTT. Translation gives CASSLNLPGLEDDTQYF.

The V gene is TRBV10-1, the J gene TRBJ1-1, with D unclear. The germline V and J ends were trimmed by 3 bases and 2 bases, with 7 bases remaining between them. Germline values: CDR1 WNHNN, CDR2 SYGVQD (reference sequence). This CDR3 region has 13 residues. CDR3 bases: TGCGCCAGCAGTGATAACTCAAACACTGAAGCTTTCTTT. It codes for CASSDNSNTEAFF.

The gene calls are TRBV28 and TRBJ1-5, with D possibly matching TRBD1 (5 bases). V gave up 6 bases and J gave up 2 bases, with 11 bases separating them. Germline CDR1 is MDHEN and CDR2 is SYDVKM. This CDR3 has 14 residues. In nucleotides, the CDR3 is TGTGCCAGCAGCTTAGGGGCCCGCAATCAGCCCCAGCATTTT. Translating it yields CASSLGARNQPQHF. Drawing the rest from reference TRBV28 and TRBJ1-5, the complete variable domain is DVKVTQSSRYLVKRTGEKVFLECVQDMDHENMFWYRQDPGLGLRLIYFSYDVKMKEKGDIPEGYSVSREKKERFSLILESASTNQTSMYLCASSLGARNQPQHFGDGTRLSIL.

This chain links TRBV2 with TRBJ1-5, with D hard to call. V lost 6 bases to trimming and J lost 6 bases, with 9 bases between them. The CDR3 has 12 residues. CDR1 SNHLY and CDR2 FYNNEI come from the germline V gene. The CDR3 here is CASSASPQPQHF. The CDR3 DNA reads as TGTGCCAGCAGCGCAAGCCCTCAGCCCCAGCATTTT.

The chain is built from TRBV29-1 and TRBJ1-2; D is undetermined. Germline CDR1 reads SQVTM; CDR2 reads ANQGSEA. V was shortened by 8 bases and J by 4 bases, with 20 bases between the two germline ends. The CDR3 is made up of 14 amino acids. The CDR3 here is CSSGVGESGYGYTF. The CDR3, as DNA: TGCAGCTCCGGGGTCGGGGAGTCCGGCTATGGCTACACCTTC.

This clone was seen a handful of times. The rearrangement links TRBV5-3 to TRBJ2-7; TRBD2 might be the D (5 bases). TRBV5-3 is given ORF status, its function remaining uncertain. The CDR3 is 16 residues long. The V end was cut by 4 bases, the J end by 2 bases, with 19 bases between. CDR3 in DNA: TGTGCCAGAAGCCCCCGTCGAGTTAGCGACGCCTACGAGCAGTACTTC. Protein: CARSPRRVSDAYEQYF.

The chain links TRBV5-4 to TRBJ1-1; 9 bases align to TRBD1. J lost 2 bases, V lost 4 bases, and 12 bases had no gene match. The V gene's germline CDR1 is SGHNT and CDR2 YYREEE (reference sequence). This CDR3 has 17 residues. CDR3 sequence: CASSRGQGTRLNTEAFF. The CDR3 DNA follows: TGTGCCAGCAGCCGAGGACAGGGGACGAGACTCAACACTGAAGCTTTCTTT. Full variable domain (rest looked up from reference TRBV5-4 and TRBJ1-1): ETGVTQSPTHLIKTRGQQVTLRCSSQSGHNTVSWYQQALGQGPQFIFQYYREEENGRGNFPPRFSGLQFPNYSSELNVNALELDDSALYLCASSRGQGTRLNTEAFFGQGTRLTVV.

V is TRBV10-1 and J is TRBJ2-2; perhaps TRBD1 as D (6 bases). V lost 2 bases and J lost 6, with 10 bases in between. Looked up from germline, CDR1 is WNHNN and CDR2 is SYGVQD (reference sequence). The CDR3 consists of 14 residues. DNA for the CDR3: TGCGCCAGCAGTGAGCCAGGGGCCCCCGGGGAGCTGTTTTTT. Amino acids: CASSEPGAPGELFF.

The rearrangement uses TRBV5-6 and TRBJ2-3, with 11 bases lining up with TRBD2. There are 16 residues in the CDR3. Trimming cost V 2 bases and J 4 bases; bases outside gene matches: 6. Germline V CDR1 and CDR2: SGHDT, YYEEEE. CDR3 region: CASSFRLTSGADTQYF. The CDR3 coding sequence is TGTGCCAGCAGCTTCCGATTGACTAGCGGGGCAGATACGCAGTATTTT.

The chain joins TRBV6-5 to TRBJ1-2; D unresolved. Germline V gene lookup returns CDR1 MNHEY and CDR2 SVGAGI. Trimming left V 2 bases short and J 0 bases short, with 4 bases between. The CDR3 has 13 residues. CDR3 sequence reads: CASSYGANYGYTF. CDR3 nucleotides: TGTGCCAGCAGTTACGGAGCTAACTATGGCTACACCTTC.

The chain carries TRBV3-1 (or the pseudogene TRBV3-2) and TRBJ2-3; 12 nucleotides line up with TRBD2. This CDR3 is built from 17 residues. Germline CDR1 LGHDT, CDR2 YNNKEL (reference sequence). V trimming: 4 bases; J trimming: 2 bases; junction bases outside the gene matches: 7. In DNA, the CDR3 is TGTGCCAGCAGCCGGACTAGCGGGGCCCGATTCACAGATACGCAGTATTTT. Translation: CASSRTSGARFTDTQYF.

The chain carries TRBV4-1 and TRBJ2-5; the match to TRBD1 covers 11 bases. With V trimmed by 6 bases and J by 5 bases, 5 bases remained unmatched. The CDR3 runs to 14 residues. Germline CDR1 reads MGHRA; CDR2 reads YSYEKL. CDR3 amino acids: CASSRTGGRETQYF. The DNA of the CDR3 is TGCGCCAGCAGTCGGACAGGGGGCCGGGAGACCCAGTACTTC.

The chain links TRBV6-5 to TRBJ1-4, with 9 bases fitting TRBD1. CDR3 length: 16 residues. V shed 2 bases and J 3 bases; nucleotides not matched to a gene: 4. In germline, CDR1 is MNHEY, CDR2 SVGAGI. The DNA of the CDR3 is TGTGCCAGCAGTTACCGACGGACAGGGGCTAATGAAAAACTGTTTTTT. This codes for CASSYRRTGANEKLFF.

The chain couples TRBV7-9 to TRBJ1-2; TRBD1 matches at 8 bases. V dropped 4 bases and J dropped 8; count of bases not matched to a gene: 6. In germline, CDR1 is SEHNR, CDR2 FQNEAQ (reference sequence). The CDR3 consists of 13 residues. The CDR3 loop is CASSSYRGGGYTF. For the CDR3, the DNA is TGTGCCAGCAGCTCCTACAGGGGGGGAGGCTACACCTTC.

The CDR3 nucleotides are TGCGCCAGCAGCAAGGTGACTAGCGAAACAGATACGCAGTATTTT. This codes for CASSKVTSETDTQYF. This sequence joins TRBV5-1 and TRBJ2-3; TRBD2 agrees at 8 bases. The ends lost 4 bases at V and 3 bases at J; junction bases unmatched: 7. The CDR3 totals 15 residues. The germline V gene encodes CDR1 SGHRS and CDR2 YFSETQ. The entire variable domain, with the rest obtained from reference TRBV5-1 and TRBJ2-3, is as follows: KAGVTQTPRYLIKTRGQQVTLSCSPISGHRSVSWYQQTPGQGLQFLFEYFSETQRNKGNFPGRFSGRQFSNSRSEMNVSTLELGDSALYLCASSKVTSETDTQYFGPGTRLTVL.

This clone was observed a handful of times. The CDR3 here is CASSIEFPFYEQYF. As DNA, the CDR3 is TGTGCCAGTAGTATAGAGTTTCCGTTCTACGAGCAGTACTTC. This chain uses TRBV19 with TRBJ2-7; D is ambiguous. The CDR3 has 14 residues. Between the trimmed V and J ends, which lost 0 bases and 3 bases, there was a span of 9 bases. Germline V gene sequence: CDR1 LNHDA, CDR2 SQIVND (reference sequence).

The chain employs TRBV3-1 (or the pseudogene TRBV3-2) and TRBJ2-7; possible D gene TRBD2, 5 bases. Per the germline V gene, CDR1 is LGHDT and CDR2 is YNNKEL (reference sequence). CDR3 size: 14 residues. Trimming took off 1 base at V and 6 bases at J, with 13 bases between the two ends. The CDR3 here is CASSQGTWAGEQYF. The CDR3 region has the DNA TGTGCCAGCAGCCAAGGGACCTGGGCGGGCGAGCAGTACTTC.

The V gene is TRBV5-5, the J gene TRBJ2-7; TRBD2 agrees at 9 bases. Germline values: CDR1 SGHKS, CDR2 YYEKEE (reference sequence). The CDR3 runs to 18 residues. V was pared by 0 bases and J by 1 base, with 11 bases of the junction left unmatched. The CDR3 nucleotides are TGTGCCAGCAGCTTGGGTGAGGTTCGAGGACTAGCGTCCTACGAGCAGTACTTC. It yields the protein CASSLGEVRGLASYEQYF.

The chain has TRBV5-6 and TRBJ2-2, with D possibly TRBD2 on 6 matching bases. Between the trimmed V and J ends, which lost 3 bases and 8 bases, there was a span of 17 bases. CDR1 is SGHDT, CDR2 YYEEEE, per germline. This CDR3 is built from 15 residues. CDR3 amino acids: CASSSLARAGGELFF. The CDR3 DNA follows: TGTGCCAGCAGCTCCCTGGCCAGGGCGGGGGGGGAGCTGTTTTTT.